These 12 T cell receptor beta chains share one sample of origin, sequenced in a study of blood T cell repertoires in COVID-19. Method: immunoSEQ multiplex PCR; TCRdb's copy keeps in-frame clones and lacks some. The sample yields tens of thousands of clones, over 75% seen once. The sample taken for sequencing was peripheral blood. Receptors originate from a human donor in a cohort sampled during active COVID-19.

The chain is built from TRBV3-1 (or the pseudogene TRBV3-2) and TRBJ1-5; D unresolved. The CDR3 consists of 15 residues. CDR1 LGHDT and CDR2 YNNKEL come from the germline V gene (reference sequence). V was trimmed by 0 bases and J by 6 bases, leaving 12 bases between them. As DNA, the CDR3 is TGTGCCAGCAGCCAAGACCAGAACCGCGGTCAGCCCCAGCATTTT. Translation: CASSQDQNRGQPQHF.

The genes are TRBV30 and TRBJ2-7, with D possibly being TRBD1 (5 bases). V lost 5 bases and J lost 12, with 23 bases in between. The CDR3 extends over 13 amino acids. Germline CDR1 is GTSNPN and CDR2 is SVGIG (reference sequence). CDR3 DNA sequence: TGTGCCTGGGGACCTCAGGACAAAACCATGGGGTACTTC. Translated, it gives CAWGPQDKTMGYF. Drawing the rest from reference TRBV30 and TRBJ2-7, the complete variable domain is SQTIHQWPATLVQPVGSPLSLECTVEGTSNPNLYWYRQAAGRGLQLLFYSVGIGQISSEVPQNLSASRPQDRQFILSSKKLLLSDSGFYLCAWGPQDKTMGYFGPGTRLTVT.

Regarding this clone: An end of the junction does not agree with germline; a read error may underlie this. The rearrangement joins TRBV19 to TRBJ2-1, with TRBD2 identical over 8 bases. There are 14 residues in the CDR3. Germline V gene data show CDR1 as LNHDA and CDR2 as SQIVND (reference sequence). CDR3 nucleotide sequence: TGTGCCAGTAGTATGGTAGCGGGGTACAATGAGCAGCTCTTC. Its protein product is CASSMVAGYNEQLF.

The V call is TRBV7-2, the J call TRBJ2-7, with 8 bases identical to TRBD1. Germline V gene sequence: CDR1 SGHTA, CDR2 FQGNSA. Trimming removed 5 bases from V and 2 bases from J; junction bases left unmatched: 5. The CDR3 loop spans 14 amino acids. CDR3 sequence (DNA): TGTGCCAGCAGCCTAAACAGGGGGACCTACGAGCAGTACTTC. Translated: CASSLNRGTYEQYF.

The V call is TRBV5-1, the J call TRBJ2-3; TRBD2 might be the D (6 bases). The CDR3 extends over 13 amino acids. Germline V gives CDR1 SGHRS, CDR2 YFSETQ. Trimming shortened V by 6 bases and J by 3 bases, and 11 bases separated the two germline ends. CDR3 sequence (DNA): TGCGCCAGCAACGGGGGTGGGACAGATACGCAGTATTTT. It encodes CASNGGGTDTQYF.

The chain links TRBV11-2 to TRBJ2-4, with 11 bases matching TRBD1. Trimming cost V 3 bases and J 9 bases; bases outside gene matches: 4. Per the germline V gene, CDR1 is SGHAT and CDR2 is FQNNGV. There are 14 residues in the CDR3. CDR3 coding DNA: TGTGCCAGCAGCTTTGGGACAGGGGGGAGCATTCAGTACTTC. Encoded protein: CASSFGTGGSIQYF.

The table lists this clone with a few counts. The chain has TRBV7-6 and TRBJ2-3; 13 bases are shared with TRBD2. There are 17 residues in the CDR3. Per the germline V gene, CDR1 is SGHVS and CDR2 is FNYEAQ. With 5 bases clipped from V and 5 bases from J, the junction kept 10 bases outside the gene matches. This CDR3 reads CASSGTRLAGGRDTQYF. The CDR3 nucleotides are TGTGCCAGCAGCGGAACTAGACTAGCGGGGGGCAGAGATACGCAGTATTTT.

The gene calls are TRBV7-9 and TRBJ1-4; 7 positions match TRBD1. This CDR3 spans 15 amino acids. The ends lost 5 bases at V and 8 bases at J; junction bases unmatched: 11. Germline V gene sequence: CDR1 SEHNR, CDR2 FQNEAQ (reference sequence). In DNA form, the CDR3 reads TGTGCCAGCAGCCCCCGACAGGGAGCAGGAGAAAAACTGTTTTTT. Its protein product is CASSPRQGAGEKLFF. Filled out from reference TRBV7-9 and TRBJ1-4, the complete variable domain reads DTGVSQNPRHKITKRGQNVTFRCDPISEHNRLYWYRQTLGQGPEFLTYFQNEAQLEKSRLLSDRFSAERPKGSFSTLEIQRTEQGDSAMYLCASSPRQGAGEKLFFGSGTQLSVL.

This clone was counted once. The J gene is TRBJ1-1, the V gene TRBV4-2, with D possibly being TRBD1 (6 bases). This CDR3 is built from 16 residues. V was shortened by 1 base and J by 4 bases, with 16 bases between the two germline ends. The germline CDR1 and CDR2 sequences are LGHNA and YNFKEQ. The CDR3 protein is CASSQVPRGKGTEAFF. The CDR3 nucleotides read TGTGCCAGCAGCCAAGTTCCGAGGGGGAAAGGCACTGAAGCTTTCTTT.

The genes are TRBV7-2 and TRBJ2-5; 12 nucleotides line up with TRBD2. The CDR3 has 16 amino acids. Unmatched junction bases numbered 4, after V lost 0 bases and J lost 5 bases. Per the germline V gene, CDR1 is SGHTA and CDR2 is FQGNSA. This CDR3 reads CASSLAGTSGSETQYF. CDR3 nucleotide sequence: TGTGCCAGCAGCTTAGCGGGGACTAGCGGGTCTGAGACCCAGTACTTC.

In its sample, this clone was seen once. The V gene is TRBV27, the J gene TRBJ2-7, with D tentatively TRBD1 (5 bases). The CDR3 is 14 residues long. Deletions cut 7 bases from V and 1 base from J, with 14 bases between. Germline CDR1 and CDR2: MNHEY and SMNVEV (reference sequence). For the CDR3, the DNA is TGTGCCAGCACCCTACAGGAGAAATCCTACGAGCAGTACTTC. Translated: CASTLQEKSYEQYF.

This clone was found a few times. The chain joins TRBV7-9 to TRBJ2-7; 8 nucleotides align to TRBD1. Trimming cost V 0 bases and J 10 bases; bases outside gene matches: 14. Germline V gene lookup returns CDR1 SEHNR and CDR2 FQNEAQ (reference sequence). The CDR3 totals 16 residues. CDR3 amino acids: CASSLAGTGFLREQYF. CDR3 DNA sequence: TGTGCCAGCAGCTTAGCCGGGACAGGTTTCCTACGAGAACAGTACTTC.